The clone carrying this T cell receptor beta chain was seen ten or more times. Its specificity is unknown. Amplicons of TCR beta CDR3 were generated from genomic DNA by two-round multiplex PCR. Amplification during the initial PCR round employed primers specific to each TRBV and TRBJ gene. TCRdb analysed the multiplex PCR reads with MiXCR anew, one entry per CDR3 protein. The table shows 25,000 to 35,000 distinct CDR3 sequences, with roughly 49% occurring only once. The source of the sample is a study of prognosis after radiotherapy for stage I lung cancer. Turning to the study itself: Some 15 of the patients were found to have newly diagnosed primary stage I lung tumors, and about five were living with oligometastatic NSCLC after surgical resection of the primary tumor.

Per germline, CDR1 SGDLS and CDR2 YYNGEE. Trimming removed 4 bases at V and 5 bases at J, with 12 bases between. The CDR3 is 13 residues long. All patients showed node-negative disease on CT and PET/CT and lacked prior chemotherapy, radiotherapy or other malignancies. Study-level points and caveats: When patients developed distant metastases, their Shannon entropy after stereotactic body radiation therapy was lower.

Sequencing used PBMCs, obtained before or after stereotactic body radiation therapy (not recorded which). The chain links TRBV9 to TRBJ2-5; D ambiguous. The receptor comes from a donor at least 50 years old with non-small cell lung cancer. The CDR3 DNA sequence: TGTGCCAGCAGCAAGACGCTGAGGGAGACCCAGTACTTC. It codes for CASSKTLRETQYF. The variable domain in full, with the rest retrieved from reference TRBV9 and TRBJ2-5, is DSGVTQTPKHLITATGQRVTLRCSPRSGDLSVYWYQQSLDQGLQFLIQYYNGEERAKGNILERFSAQQFPDLHSELNLSSLELGDSALYFCASSKTLRETQYFGPGTRLLVL.